The clone carrying this TCR beta chain was seen only a few times. The data derive from a study of immune characterization of retroperitoneal liposarcoma. There are 17 residues in the CDR3. J gave up 0 bases and V 2 bases, and 4 bases lay outside the gene matches. CDR1 and CDR2 from the germline V gene are SGHVS and FQNEAQ. TCRdb reprocessed the PCR reads via MiXCR and lists one record per CDR3 protein. There are some 9,300 distinct CDR3 sequences in the sample; roughly a third occur only once, and roughly a tenth lies in the top ten. V gene TRBV7-8 combines with J gene TRBJ2-1; 10 positions match TRBD2. What was sequenced was tumor tissue. The clonotype was recovered from a female donor with retroperitoneal liposarcoma. CDR3 in amino acids: CASSLLAGGLSYNEQFF. The CDR3 nucleotides are TGTGCCAGCAGCTTATTAGCGGGGGGACTCTCCTACAATGAGCAGTTCTTC.